The source of this T cell receptor (gamma chain) is a study of fetal and pediatric gammadelta thymocytes (dated 2022 in TCRdb). About the full investigation: The bulk gammadelta thymocyte repertoires combined previously published and newly generated, unpublished data and were used to strengthen a single-cell study of gammadelta thymocyte development. The set of bulk gammadelta thymocyte repertoires included approximately ten subjects in total: 3 fetal thymus donors and 7 pediatric thymus donors. Unpublished data were combined with previously published data (refs 27,28) to make up the bulk gammadelta thymocyte repertoires. Bulk TCR repertoire data were included to raise the number of subjects and reinforce the CDR3 publicity analysis. Broader findings and caveats from the paper: Compared with post-natal repertoires, fetal gammadelta thymocyte repertoires were previously reported to be enriched for TRDV2, TRGV8 and TRGV9 usage, low N additions and public CDR3s.

For staining, thymocytes received Zombie NIR viability dye along with antibodies against CD3 (UCHT1), TCRgammadelta (11F2), TCRVgamma9 (IMMU360) and TCRVdelta2 (IMMU389). TRD and TRG CDR3 repertoires were generated in bulk, separately, from sorted Vgamma9Vdelta2 and nonVgamma9Vdelta2 gammadelta thymocytes obtained from human fetal and pediatric thymuses. In Belgium, pediatric thymus tissue was obtained from children undergoing cardiac surgery. The ages of the pediatric thymus donors in the study ranged between roughly 1 and 12 years. Thymic cell suspensions were prepared from fetal and post-natal thymuses as described previously. Vgamma9Vdelta2 thymocytes were sorted as CD3+ gammadeltaTCR+ Vgamma9+ Vdelta2+ cells. Cells were sorted on a FACS Aria III cell sorter (BD Biosciences). Sequencing took place on an Illumina MiSeq. For the original study's pipeline: To analyze publicity, the Vgamma9Vdelta2 and nonVgamma9Vdelta2 bulk CDR3 files from each subject were merged so that every subject had one combined repertoire. CDR3 publicity was scored from 0 to 19 by checking each amino acid sequence across 9 single-cell datasets and some 11 bulk repertoires, using base R and dplyr. TCRdb reanalyzed the public reads with the CATT caller, and identical DNA sequences were merged afterwards. These V and J calls derive from TCRdb rather than the authors' analysis. Present in this sample are 95 to 150 gamma-chain clones, 3% to 3.5% of which were seen just once. 98% to 99% of the sample is held by the ten biggest clonotypes.

According to the germline V gene (reference sequence), CDR1 reads GITISATS and CDR2 reads ISYDGTV. The CDR3, from cysteine to phenylalanine, totals 16 residues. Solely the CDR3 DNA is kept, with 48 bases framed from the first base. On this clone: No cognate antigen has been identified for it. This likely came from a read error, as a far larger clone is one base away. In the same sample, other DNA sequences code for this CDR3.

The receptor was isolated from a child who underwent cardiac surgery and was recorded as healthy. The sequence links TRGV9 to TRGJP. The specimen sequenced was Vgamma9Vdelta2 gamma-delta T cells from the thymus. Sample cell subset or site, as interpreted from the label and publication: sorted CD3+gammadeltaTCR+Vgamma9+Vdelta2+ thymocytes. The DNA sequence reads TGTGCCCTGTGGGAGGTAGGGGAGTTGGGCAAAAAAATCAAGGTATTT. Translated, it gives CALWEVGELGKKIKVF.